This entry describes one T cell receptor (beta chain). The clone's antigen remains unknown. No much larger clone exists at a distance of one base, and base qualities are not known. This entry is derived from a study of blood T cell repertoires in COVID-19 (dated by TCRdb to about 2020). For the study in its entirety: Samples covering the acute and convalescent phases of COVID-19 were provided by collaborators in the United States, Italy and Spain. The prospective study material was composed of cDNA or gDNA derived from T cells, B-cell-depleted T cells, or PBMCs. Deeply sampled blood TCRbeta repertoires from subjects exposed to, actively infected with, or recovered from COVID-19 were included in the dataset. The repertoires were released in a freely available public database meant as a resource for research on the immune response to SARS-CoV-2. Samples came from the ongoing ImmuneRACE study (first 160 participants) plus 1,254 subjects from 6 global collaborators. Sample metadata almost always included a de-identified subject ID, COVID-19 status, age in years and sex. Where available, HLA class I and class II types were taken from metadata supplied by the sample provider and were not determined by assay-based typing. What the study reported, not specific to this receptor: How much clinical and demographic metadata was included differed by source and by participant, and the metadata was provided uncurated.

TCRbeta CDR3 regions were amplified from genomic DNA using the immunoSEQ Assay, a bias-controlled multiplex PCR. The authors' analysis ran thus. The number of nucleated cells in each sample was estimated by amplification of reference gene primers within the assay. To quantify the absolute abundance of each unique TCRbeta CDR3 rearrangement, sequence reads were collapsed and filtered. For each sample, productive Simpson clonality was calculated as the square root of Simpson's diversity index over productive rearrangements. The immuneACCESS repertoire file appears here via TCRdb, limited to in-frame rearrangements. These files lack a portion of the clones; in checked studies, under half of the deficit traces to unresolved V genes, and the cause of the others is not known. The DNA was the basis for D and trimming; V, J and clone size are from that table. This sample comprises about 480,000 clones, approximately 88% of them detected only once. The ten largest account for roughly 1.9% of the sample.

Enrolling through a virtual design, the prospective study's participants ranged in age from roughly 18 to 89 years and lived across about two dozen United States geographic areas. In the prospective study, participants were assigned to cohorts based on the clinical history participants reported in a screening survey and a study questionnaire. ImmuneRACE Cohort 3 recovered participants were defined by two consecutive negative NP/OP PCR tests, healthcare professional clearance, or symptom resolution. Mobile phlebotomists in the prospective study collected whole blood, serum and a nasopharyngeal or oropharyngeal swab from every participant. Additional blood draws and questionnaires over an approximately 2-month period could optionally be provided by prospective study participants. Blood samples from the prospective study were shipped frozen or at room temperature prior to DNA extraction. The CDR3 holds 15 amino acids from the cysteine to the phenylalanine. This entry keeps only the CDR3 DNA: 45 bases, framed from base 1. V was cut back by 3 bases and J by 0 bases, leaving a gap of 9 bases between them. Via the germline V gene, CDR1 is MGHRA and CDR2 YSYEKL.

The sequenced sample consisted of PBMCs or T cells enriched from blood (not recorded which). The TCR comes from a woman between 40 and 50 years old who had recovered from COVID-19. The sequence is built from TRBV4-1 and TRBJ2-1; matching of 5 bases hints at TRBD1 as the D gene. The DNA sequence follows: TGCGCCAGCAGCCATACCGACAGCTCCTACAATGAGCAGTTCTTC. Its protein product is CASSHTDSSYNEQFF.